This paragraph reports one T cell receptor beta chain. Total RNA extraction was carried out from unfractionated whole blood. The CDR3 runs 15 residues. Germline lookup yields CDR1 MNHEY and CDR2 SMNVEV (reference sequence). V gave up 6 bases and J gave up 11 bases; unmatched junction bases: 17. The entry originates in a study of human T cells and chemical hapten exposure. TCRdb recomputed calls from the 5' RACE reads with MiXCR, one row per CDR3 protein. The sample yields fewer than 150,000 distinct CDR3 sequences, around a fifth seen once. This rearrangement joins TRBV27 to TRBJ1-1, with 8 bases fitting TRBD1. The sequence came from a human donor in good health. CDR3 nucleotide sequence: TGTGCCAGCAGCAGAACCGGGACAGGTGGGGGGGAGGCTTTCTTT. As protein: CASSRTGTGGGEAFF.